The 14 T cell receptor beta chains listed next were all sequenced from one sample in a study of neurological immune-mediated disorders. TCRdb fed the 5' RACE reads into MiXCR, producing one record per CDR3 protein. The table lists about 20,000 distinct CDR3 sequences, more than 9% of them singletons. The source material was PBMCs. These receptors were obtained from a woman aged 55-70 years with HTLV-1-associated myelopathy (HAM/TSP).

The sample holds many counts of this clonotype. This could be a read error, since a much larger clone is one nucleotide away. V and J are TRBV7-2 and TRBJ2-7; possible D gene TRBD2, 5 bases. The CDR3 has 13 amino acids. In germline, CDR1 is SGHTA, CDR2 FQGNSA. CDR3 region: CANSLIAADEQYF. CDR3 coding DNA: TGTGCCAACAGCTTAATCGCAGCGGACGAGCAGTACTTC.

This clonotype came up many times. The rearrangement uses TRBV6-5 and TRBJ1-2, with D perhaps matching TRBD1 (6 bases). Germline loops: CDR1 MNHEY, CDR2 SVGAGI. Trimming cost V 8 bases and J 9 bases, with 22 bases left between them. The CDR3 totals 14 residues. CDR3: CASLRDIRSASYTF. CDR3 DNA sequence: TGTGCCAGCCTCCGGGACATTAGGTCCGCGAGCTACACCTTC.

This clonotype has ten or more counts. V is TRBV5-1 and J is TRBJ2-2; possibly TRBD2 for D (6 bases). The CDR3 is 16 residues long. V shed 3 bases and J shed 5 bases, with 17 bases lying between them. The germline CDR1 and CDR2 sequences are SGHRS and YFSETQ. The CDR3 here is CASSWDLGAQTGELFF. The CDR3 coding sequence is TGCGCCAGCAGCTGGGACTTAGGCGCCCAAACCGGGGAGCTGTTTTTT.

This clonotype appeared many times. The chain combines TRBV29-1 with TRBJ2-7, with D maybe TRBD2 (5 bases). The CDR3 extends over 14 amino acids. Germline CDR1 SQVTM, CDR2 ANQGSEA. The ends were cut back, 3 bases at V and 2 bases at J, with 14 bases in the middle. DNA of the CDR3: TGCAGCGTTGAGGAACTAGATCCCCCCTACGAGCAGTACTTC. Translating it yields CSVEELDPPYEQYF.

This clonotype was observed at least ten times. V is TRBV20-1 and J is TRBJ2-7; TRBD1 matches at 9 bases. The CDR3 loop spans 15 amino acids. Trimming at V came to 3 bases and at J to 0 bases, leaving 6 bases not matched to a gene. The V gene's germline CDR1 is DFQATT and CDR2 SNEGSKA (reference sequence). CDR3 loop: CSARGQGLYSYEQYF. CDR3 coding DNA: TGCAGTGCTAGGGGACAGGGATTGTACTCCTACGAGCAGTACTTC.

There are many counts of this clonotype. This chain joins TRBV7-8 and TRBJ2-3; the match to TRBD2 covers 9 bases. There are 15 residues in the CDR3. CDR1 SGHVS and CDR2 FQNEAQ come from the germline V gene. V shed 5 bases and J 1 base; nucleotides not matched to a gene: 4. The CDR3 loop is CASSPLAGRTDTQYF. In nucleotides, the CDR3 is TGTGCCAGCAGCCCGCTAGCGGGGCGCACAGATACGCAGTATTTT.

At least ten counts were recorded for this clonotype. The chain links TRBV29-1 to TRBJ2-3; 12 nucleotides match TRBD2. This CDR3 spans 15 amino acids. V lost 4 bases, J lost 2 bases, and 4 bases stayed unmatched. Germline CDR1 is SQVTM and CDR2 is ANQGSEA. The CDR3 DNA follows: TGCAGCGTTGCTGGGACTAGCGGGTCCACAGATACGCAGTATTTT. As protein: CSVAGTSGSTDTQYF.

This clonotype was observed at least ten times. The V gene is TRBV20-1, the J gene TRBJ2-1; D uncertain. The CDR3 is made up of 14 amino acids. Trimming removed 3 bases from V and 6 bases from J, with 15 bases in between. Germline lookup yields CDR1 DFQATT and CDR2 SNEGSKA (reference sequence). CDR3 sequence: CSARPGTTLNEQFF. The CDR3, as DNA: TGCAGTGCTAGGCCTGGAACGACACTCAATGAGCAGTTCTTC.

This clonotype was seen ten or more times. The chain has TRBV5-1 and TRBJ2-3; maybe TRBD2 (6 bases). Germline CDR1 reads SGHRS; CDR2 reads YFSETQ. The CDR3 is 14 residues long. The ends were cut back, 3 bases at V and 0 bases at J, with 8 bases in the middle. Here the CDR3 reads CASSWGTSTDTQYF. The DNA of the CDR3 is TGCGCCAGCAGCTGGGGGACTAGCACAGATACGCAGTATTTT.

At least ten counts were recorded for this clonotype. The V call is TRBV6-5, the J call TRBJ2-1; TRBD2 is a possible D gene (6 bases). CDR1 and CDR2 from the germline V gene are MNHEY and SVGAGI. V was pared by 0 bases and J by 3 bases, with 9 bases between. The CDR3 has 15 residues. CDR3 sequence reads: CASSYSGTFYNEQFF. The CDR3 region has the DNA TGTGCCAGCAGTTACTCTGGGACTTTCTACAATGAGCAGTTCTTC.

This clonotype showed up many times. The CDR3 loop is CASIPGPASYNEQFF. CDR3 bases: TGTGCCAGCATTCCCGGGCCCGCTAGCTACAATGAGCAGTTCTTC. The V gene is TRBV5-5, the J gene TRBJ2-1, with no clear D. Germline V gene lookup returns CDR1 SGHKS and CDR2 YYEKEE (reference sequence). The length of the CDR3 is 15 residues. Trimming took off 6 bases at V and 3 bases at J, with 16 bases between the two ends.

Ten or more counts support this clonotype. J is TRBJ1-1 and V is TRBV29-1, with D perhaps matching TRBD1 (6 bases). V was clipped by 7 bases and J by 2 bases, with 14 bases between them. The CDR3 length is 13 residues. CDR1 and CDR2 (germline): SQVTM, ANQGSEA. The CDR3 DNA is TGCAGCGGGGGTGGGGGGCGAAACACTGAAGCTTTCTTT. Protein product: CSGGGGRNTEAFF. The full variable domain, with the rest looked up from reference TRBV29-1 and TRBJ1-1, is SAVISQKPSRDICQRGTSLTIQCQVDSQVTMMFWYRQQPGQSLTLIATANQGSEATYESGFVIDKFPISRPNLTFSTLTVSNMSPEDSSIYLCSGGGGRNTEAFFGQGTRLTVV.

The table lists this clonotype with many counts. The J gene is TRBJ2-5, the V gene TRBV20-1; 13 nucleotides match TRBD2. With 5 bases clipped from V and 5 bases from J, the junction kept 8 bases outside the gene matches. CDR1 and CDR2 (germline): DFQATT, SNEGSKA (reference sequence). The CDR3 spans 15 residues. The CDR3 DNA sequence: TGCAGTGCTGATACTAGCGGGGGGGCCTTGGAGACCCAGTACTTC. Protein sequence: CSADTSGGALETQYF.

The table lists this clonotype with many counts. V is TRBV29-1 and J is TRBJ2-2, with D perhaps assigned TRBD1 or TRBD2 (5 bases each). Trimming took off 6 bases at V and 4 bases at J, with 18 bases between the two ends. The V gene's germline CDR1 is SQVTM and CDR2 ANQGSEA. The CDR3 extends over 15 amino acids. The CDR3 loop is CSVITPGRTTGELFF. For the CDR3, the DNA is TGCAGCGTCATAACCCCGGGACGGACCACCGGGGAGCTGTTTTTT.